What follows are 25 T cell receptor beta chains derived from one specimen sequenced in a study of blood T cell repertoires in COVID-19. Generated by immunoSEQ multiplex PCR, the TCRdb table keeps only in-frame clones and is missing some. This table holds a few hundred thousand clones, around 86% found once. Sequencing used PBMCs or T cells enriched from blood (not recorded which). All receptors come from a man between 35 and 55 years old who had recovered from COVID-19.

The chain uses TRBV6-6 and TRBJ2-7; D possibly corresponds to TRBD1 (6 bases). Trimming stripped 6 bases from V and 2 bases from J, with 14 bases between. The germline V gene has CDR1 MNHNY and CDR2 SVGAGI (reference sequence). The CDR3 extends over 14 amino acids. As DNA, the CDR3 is TGTGCCAGCAGCCTACAGGGAAGTACCTACGAGCAGTACTTC. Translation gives CASSLQGSTYEQYF.

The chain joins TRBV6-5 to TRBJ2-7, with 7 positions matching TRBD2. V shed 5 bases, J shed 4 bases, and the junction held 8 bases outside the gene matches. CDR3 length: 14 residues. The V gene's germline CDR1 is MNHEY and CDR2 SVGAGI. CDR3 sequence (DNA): TGTGCCAGCAGTCCGGGCGGGAGTCGTTACGAGCAGTACTTC. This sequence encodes CASSPGGSRYEQYF.

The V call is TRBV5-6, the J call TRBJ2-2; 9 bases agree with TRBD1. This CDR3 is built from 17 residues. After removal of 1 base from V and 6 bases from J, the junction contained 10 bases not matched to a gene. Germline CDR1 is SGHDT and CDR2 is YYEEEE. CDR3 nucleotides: TGTGCCAGCAGCTTGCGTACGGGACAGGGTTTCGCCGGGGAGCTGTTTTTT. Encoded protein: CASSLRTGQGFAGELFF.

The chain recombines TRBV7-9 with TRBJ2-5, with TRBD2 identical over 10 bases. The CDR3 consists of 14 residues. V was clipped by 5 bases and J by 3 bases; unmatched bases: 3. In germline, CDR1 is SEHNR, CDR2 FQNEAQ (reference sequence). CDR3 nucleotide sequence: TGTGCCAGCAGCCGCGGACTAGCGGAAGAGACCCAGTACTTC. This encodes CASSRGLAEETQYF.

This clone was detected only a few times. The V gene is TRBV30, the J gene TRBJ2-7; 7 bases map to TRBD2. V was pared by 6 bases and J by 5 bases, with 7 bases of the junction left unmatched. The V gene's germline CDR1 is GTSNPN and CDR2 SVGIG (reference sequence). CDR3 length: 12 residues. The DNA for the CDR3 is TGTGCCTGCAGGACTAGTGGCGACGAGCAGTACTTC. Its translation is CACRTSGDEQYF. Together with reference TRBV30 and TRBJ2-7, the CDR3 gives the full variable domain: SQTIHQWPATLVQPVGSPLSLECTVEGTSNPNLYWYRQAAGRGLQLLFYSVGIGQISSEVPQNLSASRPQDRQFILSSKKLLLSDSGFYLCACRTSGDEQYFGPGTRLTVT.

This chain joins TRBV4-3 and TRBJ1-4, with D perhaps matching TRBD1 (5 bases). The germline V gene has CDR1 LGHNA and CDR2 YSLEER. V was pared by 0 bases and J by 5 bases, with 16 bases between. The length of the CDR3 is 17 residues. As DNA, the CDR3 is TGCGCCAGCAGCCAAGAGCTTCGGGGGTCCGCGAATGAAAAACTGTTTTTT. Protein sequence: CASSQELRGSANEKLFF.

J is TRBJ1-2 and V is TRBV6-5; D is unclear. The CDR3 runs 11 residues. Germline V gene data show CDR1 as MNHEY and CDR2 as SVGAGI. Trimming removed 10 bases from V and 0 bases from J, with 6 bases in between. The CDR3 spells CATGANYGYTF. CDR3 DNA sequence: TGTGCCACCGGAGCTAACTATGGCTACACCTTC.

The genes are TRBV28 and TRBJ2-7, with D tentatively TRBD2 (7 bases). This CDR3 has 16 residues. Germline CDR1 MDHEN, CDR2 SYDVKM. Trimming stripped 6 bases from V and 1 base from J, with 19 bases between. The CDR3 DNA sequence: TGTGCCAGCAGAGGGCCACGGAGGGGGGGTTCCTACGAGCAGTACTTC. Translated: CASRGPRRGGSYEQYF.

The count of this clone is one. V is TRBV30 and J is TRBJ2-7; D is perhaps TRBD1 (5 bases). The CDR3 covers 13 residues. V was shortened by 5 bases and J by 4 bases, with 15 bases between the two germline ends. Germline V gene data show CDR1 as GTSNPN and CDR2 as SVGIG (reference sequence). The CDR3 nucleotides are TGTGCCTGGCGACAGTATCTGCTTTACGAGCAGTACTTC. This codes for CAWRQYLLYEQYF.

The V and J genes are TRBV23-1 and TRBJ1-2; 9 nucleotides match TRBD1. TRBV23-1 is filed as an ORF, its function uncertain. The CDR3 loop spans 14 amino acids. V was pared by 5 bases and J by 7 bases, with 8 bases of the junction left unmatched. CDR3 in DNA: TGCGCCAGCAGTTACAGACAGGGGGTGGGTGGCTACACCTTC. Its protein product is CASSYRQGVGGYTF.

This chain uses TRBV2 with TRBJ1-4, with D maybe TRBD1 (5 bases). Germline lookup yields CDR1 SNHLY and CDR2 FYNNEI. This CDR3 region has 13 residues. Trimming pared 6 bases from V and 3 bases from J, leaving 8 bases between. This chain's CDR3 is CASRTGPNEKLFF. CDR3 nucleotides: TGTGCCAGCAGAACAGGACCTAATGAAAAACTGTTTTTT.

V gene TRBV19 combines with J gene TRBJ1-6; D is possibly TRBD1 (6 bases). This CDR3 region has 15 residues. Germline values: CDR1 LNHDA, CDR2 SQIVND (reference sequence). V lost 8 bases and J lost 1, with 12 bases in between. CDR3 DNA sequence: TGTGCCAGTCGACAGGTTCGGTCCTATAATTCACCCCTCCACTTT. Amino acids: CASRQVRSYNSPLHF.

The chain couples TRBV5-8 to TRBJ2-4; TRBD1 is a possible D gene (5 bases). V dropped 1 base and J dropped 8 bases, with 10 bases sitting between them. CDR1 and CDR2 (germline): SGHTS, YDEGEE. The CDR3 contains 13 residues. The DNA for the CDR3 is TGTGCCAGCAGCTTGAGGGGTTCGGACATTCAGTACTTC. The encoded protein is CASSLRGSDIQYF.

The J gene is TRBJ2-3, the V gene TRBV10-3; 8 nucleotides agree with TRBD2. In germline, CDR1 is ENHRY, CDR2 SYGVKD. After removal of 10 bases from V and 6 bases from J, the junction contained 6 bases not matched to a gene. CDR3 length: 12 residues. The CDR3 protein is CASRGGDDTQYF. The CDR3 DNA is TGTGCCAGCCGGGGGGGCGACGATACGCAGTATTTT.

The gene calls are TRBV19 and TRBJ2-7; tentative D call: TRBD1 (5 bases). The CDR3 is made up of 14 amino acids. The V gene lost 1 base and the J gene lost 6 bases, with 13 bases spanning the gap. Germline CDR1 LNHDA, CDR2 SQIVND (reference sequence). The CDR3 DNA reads TGTGCCAGTAGTATAGTAACAGGTAGTCGCGAGCAGTACTTC. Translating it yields CASSIVTGSREQYF.

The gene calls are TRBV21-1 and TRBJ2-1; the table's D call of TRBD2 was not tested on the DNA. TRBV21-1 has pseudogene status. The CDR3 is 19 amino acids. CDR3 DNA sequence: TGTGCCAGCAGCACCCCGGGACAGGGGTGCCTAGCGGGGTGGAATGAGCAGTTCTTC. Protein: CASSTPGQGCLAGWNEQFF.

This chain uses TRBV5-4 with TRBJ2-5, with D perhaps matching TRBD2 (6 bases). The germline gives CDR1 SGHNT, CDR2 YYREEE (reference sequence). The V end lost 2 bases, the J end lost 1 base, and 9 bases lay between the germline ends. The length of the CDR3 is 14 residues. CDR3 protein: CASSFGTVQETQYF. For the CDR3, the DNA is TGTGCCAGCAGCTTCGGGACTGTCCAAGAGACCCAGTACTTC.

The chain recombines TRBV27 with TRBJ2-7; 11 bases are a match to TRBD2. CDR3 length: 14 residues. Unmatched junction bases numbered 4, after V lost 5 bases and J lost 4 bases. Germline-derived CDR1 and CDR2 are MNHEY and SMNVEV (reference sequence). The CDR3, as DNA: TGTGCCAGCAGTACCGGGACTAGCGGATACGAGCAGTACTTC. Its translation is CASSTGTSGYEQYF.

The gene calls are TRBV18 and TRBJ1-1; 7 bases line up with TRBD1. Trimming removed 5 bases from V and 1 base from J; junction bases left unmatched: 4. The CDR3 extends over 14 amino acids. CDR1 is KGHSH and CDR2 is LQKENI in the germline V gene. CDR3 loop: CASSLGTENTEAFF. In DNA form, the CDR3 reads TGTGCCAGCTCATTAGGGACAGAGAACACTGAAGCTTTCTTT.

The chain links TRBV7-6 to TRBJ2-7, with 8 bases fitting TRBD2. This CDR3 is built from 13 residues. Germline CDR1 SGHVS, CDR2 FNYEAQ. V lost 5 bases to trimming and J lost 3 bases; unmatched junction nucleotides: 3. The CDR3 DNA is TGTGCCAGCAGCCCCACTAGCGGCTACGAGCAGTACTTC. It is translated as CASSPTSGYEQYF.

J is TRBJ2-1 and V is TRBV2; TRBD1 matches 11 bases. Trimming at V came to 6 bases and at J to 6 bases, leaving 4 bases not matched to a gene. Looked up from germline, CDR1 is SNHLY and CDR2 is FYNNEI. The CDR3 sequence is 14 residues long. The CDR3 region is CASSGQGAINEQFF. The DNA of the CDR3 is TGTGCCAGCAGCGGACAGGGGGCGATCAATGAGCAGTTCTTC.

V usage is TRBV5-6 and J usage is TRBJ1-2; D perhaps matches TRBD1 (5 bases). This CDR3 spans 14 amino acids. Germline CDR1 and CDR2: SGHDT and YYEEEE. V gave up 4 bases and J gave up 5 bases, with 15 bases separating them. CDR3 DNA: TGTGCCAGCAGCCGGGGGACGGTGGGGTATGGCTACACCTTC. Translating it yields CASSRGTVGYGYTF.

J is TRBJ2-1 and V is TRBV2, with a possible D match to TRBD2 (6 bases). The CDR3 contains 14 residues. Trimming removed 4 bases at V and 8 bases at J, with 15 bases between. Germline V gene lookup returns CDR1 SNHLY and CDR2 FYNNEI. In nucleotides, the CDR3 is TGTGCCAGCAGTGTTCGGGGGAGAGATCATGAGCAGTTCTTC. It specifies CASSVRGRDHEQFF.

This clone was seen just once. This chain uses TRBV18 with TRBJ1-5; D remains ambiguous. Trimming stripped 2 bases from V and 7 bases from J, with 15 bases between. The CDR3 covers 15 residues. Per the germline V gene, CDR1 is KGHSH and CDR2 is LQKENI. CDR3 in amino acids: CASSPDSEGGQPQHF. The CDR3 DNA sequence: TGTGCCAGCTCACCAGATTCGGAGGGCGGGCAGCCCCAGCATTTT.

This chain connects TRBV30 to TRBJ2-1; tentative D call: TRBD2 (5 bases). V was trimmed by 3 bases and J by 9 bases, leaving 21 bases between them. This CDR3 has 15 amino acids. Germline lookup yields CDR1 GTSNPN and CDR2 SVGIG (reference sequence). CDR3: CAWSPNVGEESEQFF. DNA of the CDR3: TGTGCCTGGAGCCCTAATGTGGGAGAAGAAAGTGAGCAGTTCTTC.